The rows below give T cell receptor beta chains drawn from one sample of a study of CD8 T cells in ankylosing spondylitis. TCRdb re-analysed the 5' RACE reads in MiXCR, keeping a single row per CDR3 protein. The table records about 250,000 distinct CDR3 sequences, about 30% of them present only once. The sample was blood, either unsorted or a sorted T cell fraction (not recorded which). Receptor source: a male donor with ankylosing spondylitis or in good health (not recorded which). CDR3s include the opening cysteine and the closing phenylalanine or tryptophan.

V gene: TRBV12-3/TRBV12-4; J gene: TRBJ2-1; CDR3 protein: CASRDRAYNEQFF
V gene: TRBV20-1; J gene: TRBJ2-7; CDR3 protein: CSARAQEQYF
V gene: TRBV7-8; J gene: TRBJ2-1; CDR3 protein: CASRSRDSYNEQFF
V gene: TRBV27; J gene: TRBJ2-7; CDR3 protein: CASSSMGAVTYEQYF
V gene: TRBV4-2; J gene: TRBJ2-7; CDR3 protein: CASSATSEASYEQYF
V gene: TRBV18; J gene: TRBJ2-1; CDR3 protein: CASSPVGSAVAYNEQFF
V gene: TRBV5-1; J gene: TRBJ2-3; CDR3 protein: CASSFLTSTDTQYF
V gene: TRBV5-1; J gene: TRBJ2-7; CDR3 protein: CASSWGGLRDRDGEQYF
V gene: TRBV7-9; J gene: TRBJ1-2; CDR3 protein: CASSLSFFHGYTF
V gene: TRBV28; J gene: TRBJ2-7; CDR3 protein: CASSLEGPQVYEQYF
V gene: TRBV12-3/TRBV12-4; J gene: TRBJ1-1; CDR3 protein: CASSLKDLNTEAFF
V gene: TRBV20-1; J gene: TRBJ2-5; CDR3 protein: CSLDKVETRQETQYF
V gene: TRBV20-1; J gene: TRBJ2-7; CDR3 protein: CSVRRQAYEQYF
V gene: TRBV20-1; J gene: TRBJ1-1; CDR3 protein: CSAPGAKNTEAFF
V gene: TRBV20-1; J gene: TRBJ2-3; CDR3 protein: CSVTGGRLTDTQYF
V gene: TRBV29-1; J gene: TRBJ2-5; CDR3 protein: CSHILTEETQYF
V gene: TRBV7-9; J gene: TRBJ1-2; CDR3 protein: CASSRYLSPGQGGGYTF
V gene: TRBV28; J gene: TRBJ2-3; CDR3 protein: CASSLYAERVTDTQYF
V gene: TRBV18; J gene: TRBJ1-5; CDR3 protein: CASSPLGGSSNQPQHF
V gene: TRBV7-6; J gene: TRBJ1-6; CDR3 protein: CASSLQGLGESPLHF
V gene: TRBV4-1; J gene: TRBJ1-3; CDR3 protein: CASSQEYAGVAGNTIYF
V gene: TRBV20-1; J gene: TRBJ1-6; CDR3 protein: CSARGLGGTYNSPLHF
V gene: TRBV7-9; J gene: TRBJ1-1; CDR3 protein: CASSFTGGETEAFF
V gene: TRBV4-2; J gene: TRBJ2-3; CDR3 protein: CASSQGVGDSPRNTQYF